Sequencing of this T cell receptor (beta chain) was carried out in a study of a mutant IDH1 vaccine in newly diagnosed glioma. As to time point: baseline, week 1 (first vaccination visit). Treatment given: pre-vaccination baseline after standard-of-care therapy. Generated by immunoSEQ multiplex PCR, the TCRdb table keeps only in-frame clones and is missing some. The profile shows nearly 70,000 clones, approximately 79% of them singletons. The CDR3 consists of 16 residues. The V gene end was trimmed by 4 bases and the J gene end by 3 bases; junction bases not matched to a gene: 9. In germline, CDR1 is SGHNT, CDR2 YYREEE (reference sequence).

The genes are TRBV5-4 and TRBJ2-2, with 7 bases lining up with TRBD1. The sequence derives from a man over 45 with glioma. This sample comprised PBMCs, obtained from a glioma patient treated with radiotherapy, temozolomide or both. The CDR3 loop is CASSHARQGDTGELFF. DNA for the CDR3: TGTGCCAGCAGCCACGCCCGACAGGGTGACACCGGGGAGCTGTTTTTT.